The 10 T cell receptor beta chains given below trace back to one sample, sequenced in a study of blood T cell repertoires in COVID-19. Sequencing was performed with immunoSEQ multiplex PCR; in TCRdb, only in-frame clones are kept and a portion is missing. This table has about 480,000 clones, 70% to 90% appearing once. The sample was PBMCs or T cells enriched from blood (not recorded which). Receptors originate from a woman under 30 with acute COVID-19.

The chain joins TRBV19 to TRBJ2-5, with D hard to call. Trimming removed 2 bases at V and 1 base at J, with 8 bases between. This CDR3 contains 14 residues. Germline values: CDR1 LNHDA, CDR2 SQIVND (reference sequence). The CDR3 loop is CASSISLSQETQYF. As DNA, the CDR3 is TGTGCCAGTAGTATAAGTCTATCCCAAGAGACCCAGTACTTC.

The chain carries TRBV19 and TRBJ1-5; 7 bases align to TRBD1. Looked up from germline, CDR1 is LNHDA and CDR2 is SQIVND (reference sequence). Trimming removed 4 bases from V and 1 base from J; junction bases left unmatched: 1. The CDR3 is made up of 14 amino acids. CDR3 sequence: CASSTGGSNQPQHF. CDR3 in DNA: TGTGCCAGTAGTACAGGGGGGAGCAATCAGCCCCAGCATTTT.

Turning to this clone: Distinct nucleotide sequences in the sample also encode this CDR3. V usage is TRBV2 and J usage is TRBJ1-5, with D tentatively TRBD1 (6 bases). Deletions cut 4 bases from V and 2 bases from J, with 6 bases between. The germline V gene encodes CDR1 SNHLY and CDR2 FYNNEI. This CDR3 has 13 residues. CDR3 loop: CASSGQGNQPQHF. Here the CDR3 DNA reads TGTGCCAGCAGTGGACAGGGCAATCAGCCCCAGCATTTT.

The chain links TRBV6-5 to TRBJ2-7; D is ambiguous. Trimming cost V 8 bases and J 3 bases, with 17 bases left between them. The CDR3 extends over 14 amino acids. Germline V CDR1 and CDR2: MNHEY, SVGAGI. The chain's CDR3 is CASGLGSIGYEQYF. In DNA, the CDR3 is TGTGCCAGCGGGTTGGGCAGTATAGGCTACGAGCAGTACTTC.

The chain combines TRBV7-9 with TRBJ2-3, with TRBD2 identical over 8 bases. In germline, CDR1 is SEHNR, CDR2 FQNEAQ (reference sequence). CDR3 length equals 17 residues. V lost 5 bases, J lost 0 bases, and 10 bases stayed unmatched. This chain's CDR3 is CASSGRSGGTSTDTQYF. DNA of the CDR3: TGTGCCAGCAGCGGACGGAGCGGGGGAACTAGCACAGATACGCAGTATTTT.

The chain combines TRBV28 with TRBJ2-7; 9 bases line up with TRBD2. Trimming removed 2 bases from V and 2 bases from J; junction bases left unmatched: 4. Germline CDR1 MDHEN, CDR2 SYDVKM. This CDR3 contains 15 residues. For the CDR3, the DNA is TGTGCCAGCAGTTTACCGGGACTAGCACCCTACGAGCAGTACTTC. Protein product: CASSLPGLAPYEQYF.

This clone has only one observation. The genes are TRBV3-1 (or the pseudogene TRBV3-2) and TRBJ1-1; tentative D call: TRBD1 (6 bases). V was trimmed by 7 bases and J by 5 bases, leaving 14 bases between them. CDR1 and CDR2 from the germline V gene are LGHDT and YNNKEL (reference sequence). The CDR3 length is 13 residues. The CDR3 loop reads CASTKTGRTEAFF. CDR3 sequence (DNA): TGTGCCAGCACCAAAACAGGGCGGACTGAAGCTTTCTTT.

This clone was counted a single time. The same CDR3 arises from other DNA sequences in this sample as well. The chain combines TRBV5-1 with TRBJ1-5, with 7 bases identical to TRBD1. Germline V CDR1 and CDR2: SGHRS, YFSETQ. V trimming: 0 bases; J trimming: 4 bases; junction bases outside the gene matches: 4. The CDR3 has 15 residues. This CDR3 is CASSLEAGGNQPQHF. The CDR3 nucleotides read TGCGCCAGCAGCTTGGAGGCAGGGGGTAATCAGCCCCAGCATTTT.

V gene TRBV6-4 combines with J gene TRBJ2-7, with D possibly being TRBD2 (5 bases). Germline V gives CDR1 MRHNA, CDR2 SNTAGT. The CDR3 spans 17 residues. V was trimmed by 8 bases and J by 0 bases, leaving 23 bases between them. The CDR3 reads CASQSLTKVAHSYEQYF. The CDR3 bases are TGTGCCAGCCAGAGCCTTACTAAGGTAGCGCACTCCTACGAGCAGTACTTC.

This clone was detected once. The chain recombines TRBV12-5 with TRBJ2-2, with D hard to call. Germline CDR1 and CDR2: LGHNT and FRNRAP. The CDR3 is 13 amino acids. V lost 6 bases and J 6 bases, leaving 11 bases between the germline ends. CDR3 sequence reads: CASGVEYAGELFF. Written as DNA, the CDR3 is TGTGCTAGTGGCGTCGAGTACGCCGGGGAGCTGTTTTTT. The whole variable domain, remainder taken from reference TRBV12-5 and TRBJ2-2, is DARVTQTPRHKVTEMGQEVTMRCQPILGHNTVFWYRQTMMQGLELLAYFRNRAPLDDSGMPKDRFSAEMPDATLATLKIQPSEPRDSAVYFCASGVEYAGELFFGEGSRLTVL.